This T cell receptor (beta chain) is from a study of chemoradiotherapy in HPV16-positive cancers. Broader study findings: Only two HPV16-positive patients supplied the functional HPV-specificity definition.

Worth noting for this clone: Its antigen is undetermined.

Germline V CDR1 and CDR2: MNHEY, SVGAGI. The CDR3 length is 15 residues. V trimming: 5 bases; J trimming: 2 bases; junction bases outside the gene matches: 4. Sequencing was performed with immunoSEQ multiplex PCR; in TCRdb, only in-frame clones are kept and a portion is missing. Of 6,000 to 8,000 clones detected, 70% to 85% appear once; the ten largest clones hold around 3%. The V gene is TRBV6-5, the J gene TRBJ2-1, with 9 nucleotides matching TRBD1. Source: blood, taken from a patient who underwent chemoradiotherapy. The receptor was derived from a human donor with HPV-associated anogenital cancer. The CDR3 protein is CASSLGQGPYNEQFF. The CDR3 DNA follows: TGTGCCAGCAGTCTGGGACAGGGTCCCTACAATGAGCAGTTCTTC.